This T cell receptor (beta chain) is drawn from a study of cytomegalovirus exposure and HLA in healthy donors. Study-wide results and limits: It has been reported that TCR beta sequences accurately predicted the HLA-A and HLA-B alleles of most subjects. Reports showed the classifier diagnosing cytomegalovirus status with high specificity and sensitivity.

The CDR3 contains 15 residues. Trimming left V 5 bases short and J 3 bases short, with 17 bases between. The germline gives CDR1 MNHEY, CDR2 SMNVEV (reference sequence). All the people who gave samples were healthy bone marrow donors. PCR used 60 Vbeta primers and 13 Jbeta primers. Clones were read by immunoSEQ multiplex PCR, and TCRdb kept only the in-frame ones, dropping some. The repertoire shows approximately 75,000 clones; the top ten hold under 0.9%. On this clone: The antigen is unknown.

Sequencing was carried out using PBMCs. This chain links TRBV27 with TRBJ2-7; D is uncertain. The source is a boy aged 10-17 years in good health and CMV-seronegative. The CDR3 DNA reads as TGTGCCAGCAGTCCCTGGGCAGTGGCCCTCTACGAGCAGTACTTC. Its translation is CASSPWAVALYEQYF.